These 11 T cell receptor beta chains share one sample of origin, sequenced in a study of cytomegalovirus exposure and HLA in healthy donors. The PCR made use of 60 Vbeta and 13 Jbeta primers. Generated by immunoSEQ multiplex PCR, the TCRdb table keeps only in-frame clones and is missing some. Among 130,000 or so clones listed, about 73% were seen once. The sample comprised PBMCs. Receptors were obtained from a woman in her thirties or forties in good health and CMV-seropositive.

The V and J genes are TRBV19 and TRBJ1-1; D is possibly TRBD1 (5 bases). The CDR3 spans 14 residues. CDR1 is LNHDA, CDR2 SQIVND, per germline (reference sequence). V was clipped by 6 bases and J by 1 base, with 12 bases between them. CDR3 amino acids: CASRHRSTNTEAFF. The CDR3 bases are TGTGCCAGTAGACACAGGTCGACGAACACTGAAGCTTTCTTT.

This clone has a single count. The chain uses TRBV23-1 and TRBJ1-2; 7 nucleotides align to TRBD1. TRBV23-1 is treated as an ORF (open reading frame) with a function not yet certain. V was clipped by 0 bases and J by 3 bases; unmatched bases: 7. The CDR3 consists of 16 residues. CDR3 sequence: CASSQSETGYYYGYTF. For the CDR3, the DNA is TGCGCCAGCAGTCAATCTGAGACAGGGTACTACTATGGCTACACCTTC.

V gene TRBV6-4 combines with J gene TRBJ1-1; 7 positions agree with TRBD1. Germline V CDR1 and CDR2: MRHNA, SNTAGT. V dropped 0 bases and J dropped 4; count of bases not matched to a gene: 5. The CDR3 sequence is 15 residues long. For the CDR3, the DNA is TGTGCCAGCAGTGACTCCTACAGGGGAGCCACTGAAGCTTTCTTT. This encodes CASSDSYRGATEAFF.

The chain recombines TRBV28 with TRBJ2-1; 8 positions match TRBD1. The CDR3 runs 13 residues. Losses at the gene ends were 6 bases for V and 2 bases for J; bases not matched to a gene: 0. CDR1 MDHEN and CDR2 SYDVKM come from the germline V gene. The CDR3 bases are TGTGCCAGCAGGGGACAGGCCTACAATGAGCAGTTCTTC. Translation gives CASRGQAYNEQFF.

The CDR3 nucleotides read TGTGCCAGCAGCGCCTCCGTGCAGCGGGATACGCAGTATTTT. This gives the protein CASSASVQRDTQYF. The genes are TRBV7-9 and TRBJ2-3, with D possibly TRBD2 on 5 matching bases. The CDR3 extends over 14 amino acids. V gave up 5 bases and J gave up 6 bases, with 15 bases separating them. In germline, CDR1 is SEHNR, CDR2 FQNEAQ (reference sequence).

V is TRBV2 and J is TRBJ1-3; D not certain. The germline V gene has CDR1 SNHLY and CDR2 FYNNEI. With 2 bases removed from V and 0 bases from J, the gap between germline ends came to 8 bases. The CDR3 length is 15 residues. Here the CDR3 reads CASSENSFSGNTIYF. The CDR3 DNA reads TGTGCCAGCAGTGAAAACAGTTTCTCTGGAAACACCATATATTTT.

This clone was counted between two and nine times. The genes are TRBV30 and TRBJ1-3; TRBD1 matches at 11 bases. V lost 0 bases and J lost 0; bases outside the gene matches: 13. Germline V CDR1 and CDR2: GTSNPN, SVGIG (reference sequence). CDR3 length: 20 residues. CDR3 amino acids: CAWSVLWDRGGMSSGNTIYF. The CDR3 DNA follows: TGTGCCTGGAGTGTACTCTGGGACAGGGGGGGAATGAGCTCTGGAAACACCATATATTTT.

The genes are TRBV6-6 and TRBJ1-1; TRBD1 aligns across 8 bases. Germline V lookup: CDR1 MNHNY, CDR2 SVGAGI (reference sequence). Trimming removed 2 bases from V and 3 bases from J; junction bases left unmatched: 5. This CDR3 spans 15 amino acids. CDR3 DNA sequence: TGTGCCAGCAGTTACAGAGGACAGGGAGACACTGAAGCTTTCTTT. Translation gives CASSYRGQGDTEAFF.

CDR3 nucleotides: TGTGCCAGCAGCTCCCCTCGGGTAGGGAGCTACGAGCAGTACTTC. Amino acid sequence: CASSSPRVGSYEQYF. The V call is TRBV7-6, the J call TRBJ2-5, with D possibly being TRBD2 (5 bases). The closer fit of TRBJ2-7 to the DNA end suggests the J call may be wrong. Per germline, CDR1 SGHVS and CDR2 FNYEAQ. The CDR3 is 15 amino acids.

DNA of the CDR3: TGTGCCAGCAGTCAAACAGCCAGAAGTCACTTT. Translating gives CASSQTARSHF. The rearrangement uses TRBV2 and TRBJ1-6; D gene ambiguous. V shed 5 bases and J shed 19 bases, with 15 bases lying between them. The CDR3 is 11 residues long. Germline CDR1 is SNHLY and CDR2 is FYNNEI.

The CDR3 sequence is CARSYSWKGRLTDTQYF. CDR3 bases: TGTGCCAGAAGCTACTCTTGGAAGGGGCGACTCACAGATACGCAGTATTTT. The chain employs TRBV5-3 and TRBJ2-3; TRBD1 might be the D (5 bases). TRBV5-3 carries the ORF label, with uncertain function. V was shortened by 3 bases and J by 2 bases, with 19 bases between the two germline ends. The CDR3 runs 17 residues.